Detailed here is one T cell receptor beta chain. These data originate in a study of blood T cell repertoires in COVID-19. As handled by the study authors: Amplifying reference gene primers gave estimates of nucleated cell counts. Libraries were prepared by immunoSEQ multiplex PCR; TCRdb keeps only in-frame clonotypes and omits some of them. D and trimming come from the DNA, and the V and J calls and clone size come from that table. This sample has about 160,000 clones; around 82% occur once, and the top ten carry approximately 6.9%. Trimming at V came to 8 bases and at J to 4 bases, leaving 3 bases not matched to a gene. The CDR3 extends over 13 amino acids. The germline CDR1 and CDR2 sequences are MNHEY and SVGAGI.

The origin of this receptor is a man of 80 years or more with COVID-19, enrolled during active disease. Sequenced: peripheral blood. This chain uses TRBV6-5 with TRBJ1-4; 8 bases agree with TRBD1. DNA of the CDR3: TGTGCCAGCGCAGGGGGCCTTAATGAAAAACTGTTTTTT. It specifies CASAGGLNEKLFF.